One and the same sample provided the 19 T cell receptor beta chains below, sequenced in a study of T-cell memory formation after mild COVID-19. TCRdb called the 5' RACE reads again in MiXCR, with one record for every CDR3 protein. The sample contains 300,000 to 350,000 distinct CDR3 sequences, approximately 19% of which appear only once. Input material: PBMCs or a T cell subset sorted from them (not recorded which). These receptors were collected from a man between 18 and 29 years old who had mild COVID-19 (a few samples of this study predate the infection). Cell type and time point are not known.

The chain carries TRBV3-1 and TRBJ2-5, with TRBD1 identical over 9 bases. This CDR3 region has 16 residues. CDR1 LGHDT and CDR2 YNNKEL come from the germline V gene (reference sequence). The junction had 7 bases not matched to a gene; V was cut back by 1 base and J by 4 bases. CDR3 in amino acids: CASSQGPPGQGETQYF. CDR3 DNA sequence: TGTGCCAGCAGCCAAGGCCCCCCGGGACAGGGAGAGACCCAGTACTTC.

This clonotype is deemed medium-sized. V gene TRBV12-3 or TRBV12-4 combines with J gene TRBJ2-1, with 7 positions matching TRBD1. J gave up 7 bases and V 6 bases, and 6 bases lay outside the gene matches. This CDR3 has 13 residues. CDR3: CASRQGIGNEQFF. The CDR3, as DNA: TGTGCCAGCAGACAGGGGATCGGGAATGAGCAGTTCTTC.

The genes are TRBV5-1 and TRBJ1-1; a weak D match, TRBD1 (5 bases). This CDR3 is built from 15 residues. V dropped 4 bases and J dropped 1 base, with 14 bases sitting between them. Germline CDR1 SGHRS, CDR2 YFSETQ. CDR3 sequence: CASSTLDIRNTEAFF. CDR3 coding DNA: TGCGCCAGCAGCACCCTGGACATTCGGAACACTGAAGCTTTCTTT.

This clonotype turned up a few times. V usage is TRBV10-3 and J usage is TRBJ1-1; D not certain. Germline-derived CDR1 and CDR2 are ENHRY and SYGVKD. Trimming left V 6 bases short and J 5 bases short, with 10 bases between. The CDR3 loop spans 12 amino acids. The CDR3 DNA sequence: TGTGCCATCAGGACTGGAAGTACTGAAGCTTTCTTT. Translating it yields CAIRTGSTEAFF.

The genes are TRBV27 and TRBJ2-7, with 10 bases matching TRBD2. V gave up 5 bases and J gave up 3 bases; unmatched junction bases: 4. This CDR3 has 14 residues. The V gene's germline CDR1 is MNHEY and CDR2 SMNVEV (reference sequence). In nucleotides, the CDR3 is TGTGCCAGCAGTCCCCTAGCGGGGGTCTACGAGCAGTACGTC. Translating gives CASSPLAGVYEQYV.

The chain employs TRBV30 and TRBJ1-4; D possibly corresponds to TRBD1 (6 bases). The V and J ends lost 4 bases and 8 bases respectively, with 14 bases between them. There are 13 residues in the CDR3. The germline V gene has CDR1 GTSNPN and CDR2 SVGIG (reference sequence). The CDR3 loop is CAWNPGASEKLFF. DNA for the CDR3: TGTGCCTGGAACCCGGGGGCTTCGGAAAAACTGTTTTTT.

V and J are TRBV24-1 and TRBJ2-5; 10 bases fit TRBD1. Germline V gives CDR1 KGHDR, CDR2 SFDVKD. V shed 3 bases and J 5 bases; nucleotides not matched to a gene: 5. The CDR3 contains 15 residues. The CDR3 DNA follows: TGTGCCACCAGTGATACTAGGACAGGGGGGGAGACCCAGTACTTC. This codes for CATSDTRTGGETQYF.

This clonotype was counted between two and nine times. This rearrangement joins TRBV20-1 to TRBJ2-6; possibly TRBD1 for D (5 bases). The CDR3 loop spans 14 amino acids. Trimming shortened V by 5 bases and J by 0 bases, and 8 bases separated the two germline ends. CDR1 and CDR2 from the germline V gene are DFQATT and SNEGSKA (reference sequence). CDR3 in amino acids: CSARQPSGANVLTF. CDR3 nucleotides: TGCAGTGCTCGACAGCCCTCTGGGGCCAACGTCCTGACTTTC.

The table lists this clonotype with a few counts. CDR3 sequence reads: CASSRGHSNQPQHF. In DNA form, the CDR3 reads TGTGCCAGCAGCCGGGGGCATAGCAATCAGCCCCAGCATTTT. V is TRBV3-1 and J is TRBJ1-5, with a tentative D call TRBD1 (6 bases). The CDR3 loop spans 14 amino acids. V was trimmed by 4 bases and J by 0 bases, leaving 7 bases between them. The germline CDR1 and CDR2 sequences are LGHDT and YNNKEL (reference sequence).

The chain links TRBV7-9 to TRBJ1-2; no reliable D call. This CDR3 spans 13 amino acids. V was pared by 3 bases and J by 7 bases, with 12 bases between. CDR1 SEHNR and CDR2 FQNEAQ come from the germline V gene (reference sequence). CDR3 sequence (DNA): TGTGCCAGCAGCTTGCCTTCGACTACTGGCTACACCTTC. Protein: CASSLPSTTGYTF.

This rearrangement joins TRBV7-9 to TRBJ1-1; TRBD1 matches 8 bases. The CDR3 has 15 residues. Germline values: CDR1 SEHNR, CDR2 FQNEAQ (reference sequence). Trimming cost V 7 bases and J 2 bases; bases outside gene matches: 9. The CDR3 coding sequence is TGTGCCAGCACCAGACAGGGGAGGGTAAACACTGAAGCTTTCTTT. Translating gives CASTRQGRVNTEAFF.

This clonotype was detected only a few times. The chain employs TRBV20-1 and TRBJ1-1; D gene unclear. The CDR3 contains 11 residues. V was shortened by 5 bases and J by 5 bases, with 9 bases between the two germline ends. The germline gives CDR1 DFQATT, CDR2 SNEGSKA (reference sequence). The CDR3 is CSAPGETEAFF. The CDR3 nucleotides are TGCAGTGCTCCCGGTGAGACTGAAGCTTTCTTT.

In its sample, this clonotype was seen many times. V gene TRBV7-2 combines with J gene TRBJ2-3, with TRBD1 matching over 12 bases. CDR1 SGHTA and CDR2 FQGNSA come from the germline V gene. With 5 bases clipped from V and 5 bases from J, the junction kept 8 bases outside the gene matches. This CDR3 is 16 amino acids long. Here the CDR3 reads CASSPHRDRGRDTQYF. The DNA of the CDR3 is TGTGCCAGCAGCCCCCACCGGGACAGGGGGCGAGATACGCAGTATTTT.

The chain employs TRBV20-1 and TRBJ2-3; D is unclear. The CDR3 runs to 14 residues. Looked up from germline, CDR1 is DFQATT and CDR2 is SNEGSKA (reference sequence). Trimming took 0 bases from V and 0 from J, leaving 7 bases between them. CDR3 bases: TGCAGTGCTAGAGACTACCTGAGCACAGATACGCAGTATTTT. The encoded protein is CSARDYLSTDTQYF.

The J gene is TRBJ1-2, the V gene TRBV20-1; TRBD1 agrees at 7 bases. The junction had 11 bases not matched to a gene; V was cut back by 6 bases and J by 7 bases. Germline lookup yields CDR1 DFQATT and CDR2 SNEGSKA (reference sequence). This CDR3 contains 13 residues. CDR3 sequence (DNA): TGCAGTGCCCCTGACAGGGAAGGCGTTGGCTACACCTTC. As protein: CSAPDREGVGYTF.

The chain recombines TRBV11-2 with TRBJ2-1, with D possibly being TRBD1 (6 bases). V was shortened by 3 bases and J by 6 bases, with 12 bases between the two germline ends. CDR1 and CDR2 from the germline V gene are SGHAT and FQNNGV. This CDR3 is 14 amino acids long. This chain's CDR3 is CASSLLYRVNEQFF. The DNA for the CDR3 is TGTGCCAGCAGCTTGTTATACAGGGTCAATGAGCAGTTCTTC.

The V call is TRBV29-1, the J call TRBJ2-3, with D maybe TRBD2 (5 bases). V gave up 8 bases and J gave up 1 base, with 13 bases separating them. Per germline, CDR1 SQVTM and CDR2 ANQGSEA. The CDR3 has 13 amino acids. CDR3 in DNA: TGCAGCTCCCGGGAATATGGCACAGATACGCAGTATTTT. The encoded protein is CSSREYGTDTQYF.

This chain uses TRBV4-1 with TRBJ2-5, with D perhaps matching TRBD2 (5 bases). The germline V and J ends were trimmed by 4 bases and 5 bases, with 17 bases remaining between them. This CDR3 comprises 15 residues. Germline V gene lookup returns CDR1 MGHRA and CDR2 YSYEKL. CDR3 sequence: CASSPRSGNLETQYF. The CDR3 bases are TGCGCCAGCAGCCCACGCTCGGGAAACCTGGAGACCCAGTACTTC.

The chain couples TRBV19 to TRBJ1-2, with unresolved D. V was shortened by 6 bases and J by 0 bases, with 5 bases between the two germline ends. Germline values: CDR1 LNHDA, CDR2 SQIVND (reference sequence). This CDR3 has 12 residues. The CDR3 is CASRGANYGYTF. In nucleotides, the CDR3 is TGTGCCAGTAGGGGAGCTAACTATGGCTACACCTTC.